Each of the 18 T cell receptor beta chains below was sequenced from the same sample in a study of cytomegalovirus exposure and HLA in healthy donors. 60 Vbeta and 13 Jbeta primers were used in PCR. Assay: immunoSEQ multiplex PCR; the TCRdb copy retains only in-frame clones and omits some. The data contain 200,000 to 300,000 clones, roughly 78% of them singletons. Sequencing used PBMCs. These receptors were obtained from a boy aged 10-17 years in good health and CMV-seronegative.

This chain uses TRBV9 with TRBJ2-7; 10 nucleotides align to TRBD2. CDR1 SGDLS and CDR2 YYNGEE come from the germline V gene. J gave up 2 bases and V 3 bases, and 5 bases lay outside the gene matches. CDR3 length equals 15 residues. CDR3: CASSAGLAATYEQYF. As DNA, the CDR3 is TGTGCCAGCAGCGCAGGACTAGCGGCCACCTACGAGCAGTACTTC. The whole variable domain, remainder taken from reference TRBV9 and TRBJ2-7, is DSGVTQTPKHLITATGQRVTLRCSPRSGDLSVYWYQQSLDQGLQFLIQYYNGEERAKGNILERFSAQQFPDLHSELNLSSLELGDSALYFCASSAGLAATYEQYFGPGTRLTVT.

This clone showed up just once. This sequence joins TRBV5-5 and TRBJ2-1, with a weak D call TRBD2 (6 bases). The ends were cut back, 4 bases at V and 5 bases at J, with 16 bases in the middle. CDR1 SGHKS and CDR2 YYEKEE come from the germline V gene (reference sequence). CDR3 length equals 15 residues. DNA of the CDR3: TGTGCCAGCAGCCGGGGGTCCGCCAAGGACAATGAGCAGTTCTTC. Its protein product is CASSRGSAKDNEQFF.

This chain connects TRBV7-3 to TRBJ2-2, with TRBD2 matching over 9 bases. CDR1 and CDR2 from the germline V gene are SGHTA and FQGTGA. The CDR3 is made up of 16 amino acids. Unmatched junction bases numbered 4, after V lost 0 bases and J lost 5 bases. The CDR3 reads CASSLTSGGGTGELFF. The CDR3 DNA follows: TGTGCCAGCAGCTTAACTAGCGGGGGCGGGACCGGGGAGCTGTTTTTT.

The genes are TRBV11-2 and TRBJ2-5; tentative D call: TRBD1 (6 bases). The CDR3 totals 16 residues. The V gene lost 2 bases and the J gene lost 5 bases, with 18 bases spanning the gap. Germline CDR1 and CDR2: SGHAT and FQNNGV. The CDR3 sequence: CASSLRPDAQGETQYF. Written as DNA, the CDR3 is TGTGCCAGCAGCTTAAGGCCCGATGCTCAGGGGGAGACCCAGTACTTC.

J is TRBJ2-1 and V is TRBV6-5; D remains ambiguous. CDR3 size: 14 residues. Trimming cost V 0 bases and J 8 bases, with 11 bases left between them. Germline assignment: CDR1 MNHEY and CDR2 SVGAGI. The CDR3 DNA follows: TGTGCCAGCAGTTACTCCCCGCTTCTAGATGAGCAGTTCTTC. Protein: CASSYSPLLDEQFF.

The V gene is TRBV7-6, the J gene TRBJ2-7, with no clear D. The CDR3 runs to 13 residues. Trimming cost V 1 base and J 5 bases, with 9 bases left between them. Germline CDR1 is SGHVS and CDR2 is FNYEAQ. The chain's CDR3 is CASSLELSDEQYF. For the CDR3, the DNA is TGTGCCAGCAGCTTAGAATTGTCGGACGAGCAGTACTTC.

This clone was detected only a few times. V and J are TRBV6-5 and TRBJ2-1, with 7 bases identical to TRBD1. The ends lost 7 bases at V and 4 bases at J; junction bases unmatched: 10. The CDR3 totals 15 residues. CDR1 is MNHEY, CDR2 SVGAGI, per germline. The CDR3 region is CASTQGTERYNEQFF. The DNA for the CDR3 is TGTGCCAGCACCCAGGGGACAGAGCGATACAATGAGCAGTTCTTC.

The chain employs TRBV4-1 and TRBJ2-3; D not certain. Trimming left V 4 bases short and J 0 bases short, with 11 bases between. The germline V gene has CDR1 MGHRA and CDR2 YSYEKL. This CDR3 comprises 15 residues. The DNA for the CDR3 is TGCGCCAGCAGCCGCCAGAAGTCTAGCACAGATACGCAGTATTTT. Translation: CASSRQKSSTDTQYF.

The V gene is TRBV11-2, the J gene TRBJ2-2, with TRBD1 matching 9 bases. Germline V gene sequence: CDR1 SGHAT, CDR2 FQNNGV. This CDR3 has 17 amino acids. Trimming at V came to 10 bases and at J to 5 bases, leaving 17 bases not matched to a gene. The DNA for the CDR3 is TGTGCCACCTCTATGGAGAAAACAGGGGGCTTTACCGGGGAGCTGTTTTTT. Protein: CATSMEKTGGFTGELFF.

Remarks on this clone: This specimen includes other DNA sequences encoding the same CDR3. This chain joins TRBV11-2 and TRBJ2-7, with 7 bases lining up with TRBD1. Germline values: CDR1 SGHAT, CDR2 FQNNGV. J gave up 2 bases and V 3 bases, and 1 base lay outside the gene matches. The length of the CDR3 is 13 residues. CDR3 protein: CASSLGTAYEQYF. CDR3 coding DNA: TGTGCCAGCAGCTTGGGGACAGCCTACGAGCAGTACTTC. The full variable domain, with the rest looked up from reference TRBV11-2 and TRBJ2-7, is EAGVAQSPRYKIIEKRQSVAFWCNPISGHATLYWYQQILGQGPKLLIQFQNNGVVDDSQLPKDRFSAERLKGVDSTLKIQPAKLEDSAVYLCASSLGTAYEQYFGPGTRLTVT.

The CDR3 DNA follows: TGTGCCAGCAGTTACACCGAGGGTGAAGGGGATACGCAGTATTTT. Its translation is CASSYTEGEGDTQYF. This chain uses TRBV6-5 with TRBJ2-3, with D perhaps matching TRBD2 (5 bases). Germline lookup yields CDR1 MNHEY and CDR2 SVGAGI. V dropped 2 bases and J dropped 6 bases, with 15 bases sitting between them. The CDR3 extends over 15 amino acids.

The rearrangement uses TRBV5-4 and TRBJ1-3, with 10 bases fitting TRBD1. There are 14 residues in the CDR3. J gave up 8 bases and V 0 bases, and 2 bases lay outside the gene matches. Germline CDR1 reads SGHNT; CDR2 reads YYREEE (reference sequence). The CDR3 nucleotides are TGTGCCAGCAGCTTGGGACAGGGGGCGGACACCATATATTTT. This gives the protein CASSLGQGADTIYF. Drawing the rest from reference TRBV5-4 and TRBJ1-3, the complete variable domain is ETGVTQSPTHLIKTRGQQVTLRCSSQSGHNTVSWYQQALGQGPQFIFQYYREEENGRGNFPPRFSGLQFPNYSSELNVNALELDDSALYLCASSLGQGADTIYFGEGSWLTVV.

V and J are TRBV5-4 and TRBJ1-2; TRBD1 aligns across 8 bases. Germline-derived CDR1 and CDR2 are SGHNT and YYREEE (reference sequence). The length of the CDR3 is 15 residues. V shed 4 bases, J shed 7 bases, and the junction held 12 bases outside the gene matches. The CDR3, as DNA: TGTGCCAGCAGCACCCGGGACAGGCCTCCCGGTGGCTACACCTTC. Encoded protein: CASSTRDRPPGGYTF.

CDR3 in DNA: TGTGCCAGCAGCTACCCGGGACAGGAGAGGAACACTGAAGCTTTCTTT. Protein product: CASSYPGQERNTEAFF. The chain links TRBV7-8 to TRBJ1-1; 8 nucleotides agree with TRBD1. From germline, CDR1 is SGHVS and CDR2 FQNEAQ. The V and J ends lost 4 bases and 1 base, in that order; junction bases with no gene match: 8. The CDR3 runs 16 residues.

The chain joins TRBV4-2 to TRBJ1-1; possible D gene TRBD1, 5 bases. Germline lookup yields CDR1 LGHNA and CDR2 YNFKEQ. Trimming stripped 3 bases from V and 8 bases from J, with 7 bases between. CDR3 length equals 11 residues. Written as DNA, the CDR3 is TGTGCCAGCAGCCATCAGGGAGAAGCTTTCTTT. It translates to CASSHQGEAFF.

V and J are TRBV15 and TRBJ1-4, with D possibly being TRBD1 (6 bases). Trimming pared 1 base from V and 5 bases from J, leaving 14 bases between. Germline-derived CDR1 and CDR2 are LNHNV and YYDKDF (reference sequence). The CDR3 runs 16 residues. Here the CDR3 reads CATSRAGVARNEKLFF. In DNA form, the CDR3 reads TGTGCCACCAGCAGAGCAGGGGTAGCCCGCAATGAAAAACTGTTTTTT.

The rearrangement uses TRBV19 and TRBJ1-5; 10 bases agree with TRBD1. Germline V gives CDR1 LNHDA, CDR2 SQIVND (reference sequence). This CDR3 contains 16 residues. J gave up 8 bases and V 9 bases, and 16 bases lay outside the gene matches. The CDR3 reads CASQGQGRYLGKPQHF. CDR3 DNA: TGTGCCAGCCAGGGACAGGGGAGGTATCTGGGAAAGCCCCAGCATTTT.

The J gene is TRBJ2-1, the V gene TRBV10-1; 13 bases fit TRBD2. V lost 6 bases, J lost 4 bases, and 6 bases stayed unmatched. Germline values: CDR1 WNHNN, CDR2 SYGVQD (reference sequence). The CDR3 totals 16 residues. CDR3 sequence: CASSGLAGERYNEQFF. The CDR3 region has the DNA TGCGCCAGCAGCGGACTAGCGGGAGAGCGATACAATGAGCAGTTCTTC.